This TCR beta chain was observed in a study of blood T cell repertoires in COVID-19. Study at large: Donors in the United States, Italy and Spain gave samples during acute or convalescent COVID-19. T cells, B-cell-depleted T cells, or PBMCs provided the cDNA or gDNA that served as material.

The V and J ends lost 4 bases and 2 bases, in that order; junction bases with no gene match: 7. Germline V gene lookup returns CDR1 SEHNR and CDR2 FQNEAQ (reference sequence). The CDR3 runs to 15 residues. Authors' processing steps: Reference gene primer amplification yielded estimated nucleated cell counts. Sequencing was performed with immunoSEQ multiplex PCR; in TCRdb, only in-frame clones are kept and a portion is missing. That table is the source of V, J and clone size, and D and trimming were worked out from the DNA. In the table there are tens of thousands of clones, more than 85% of which are singletons.

The V call is TRBV7-9, the J call TRBJ1-2; 7 bases fit TRBD1. The sequence was obtained from a man of 80 years or more in a cohort sampled during active COVID-19. The sequenced sample was peripheral blood. CDR3 region: CASSWGGQANYGYTF. In nucleotides, the CDR3 is TGTGCCAGCAGCTGGGGAGGACAGGCCAACTATGGCTACACCTTC.